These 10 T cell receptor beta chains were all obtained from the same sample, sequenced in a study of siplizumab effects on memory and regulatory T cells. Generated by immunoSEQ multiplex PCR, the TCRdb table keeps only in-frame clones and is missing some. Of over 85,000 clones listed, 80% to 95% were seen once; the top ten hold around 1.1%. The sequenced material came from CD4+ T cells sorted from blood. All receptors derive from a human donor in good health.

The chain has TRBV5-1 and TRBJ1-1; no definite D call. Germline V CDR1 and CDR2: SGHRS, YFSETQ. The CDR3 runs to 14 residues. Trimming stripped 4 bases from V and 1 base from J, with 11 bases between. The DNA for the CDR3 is TGCGCCAGCAGCCTCCCAAGCCCGAACACTGAAGCTTTCTTT. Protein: CASSLPSPNTEAFF. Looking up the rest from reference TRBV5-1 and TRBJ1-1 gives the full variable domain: KAGVTQTPRYLIKTRGQQVTLSCSPISGHRSVSWYQQTPGQGLQFLFEYFSETQRNKGNFPGRFSGRQFSNSRSEMNVSTLELGDSALYLCASSLPSPNTEAFFGQGTRLTVV.

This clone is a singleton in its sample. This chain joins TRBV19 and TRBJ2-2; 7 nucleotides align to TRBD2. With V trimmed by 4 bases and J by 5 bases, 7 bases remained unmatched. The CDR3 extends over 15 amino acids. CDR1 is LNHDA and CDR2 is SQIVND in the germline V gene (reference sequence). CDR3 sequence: CASSNRRGGTGELFF. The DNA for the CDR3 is TGTGCCAGTAGTAATCGAAGGGGAGGGACCGGGGAGCTGTTTTTT.

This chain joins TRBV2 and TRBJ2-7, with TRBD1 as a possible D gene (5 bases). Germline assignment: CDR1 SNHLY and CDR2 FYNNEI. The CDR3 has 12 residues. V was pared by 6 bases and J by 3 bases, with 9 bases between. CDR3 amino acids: CASSTQVYEQYF. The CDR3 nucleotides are TGTGCCAGCAGCACACAGGTCTACGAGCAGTACTTC.

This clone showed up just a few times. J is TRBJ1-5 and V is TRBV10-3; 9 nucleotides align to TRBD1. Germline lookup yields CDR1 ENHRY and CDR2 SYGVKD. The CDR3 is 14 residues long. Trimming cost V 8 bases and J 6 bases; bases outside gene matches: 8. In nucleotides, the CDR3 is TGTGCCATCGGGGACAGGGAGATTGGTCAGCCCCAGCATTTT. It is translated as CAIGDREIGQPQHF.

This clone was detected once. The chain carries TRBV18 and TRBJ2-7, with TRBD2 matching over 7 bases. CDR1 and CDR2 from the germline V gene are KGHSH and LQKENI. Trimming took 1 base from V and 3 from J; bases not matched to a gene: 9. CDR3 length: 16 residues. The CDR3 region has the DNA TGTGCCAGCTCACCACGACTAACTAGCGAACACTACGAGCAGTACTTC. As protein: CASSPRLTSEHYEQYF.

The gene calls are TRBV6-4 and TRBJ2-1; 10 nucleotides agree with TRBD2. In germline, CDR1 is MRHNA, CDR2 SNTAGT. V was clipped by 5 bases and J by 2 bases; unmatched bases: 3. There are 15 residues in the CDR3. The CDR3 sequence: CASSPSGRAYNEQFF. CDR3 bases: TGTGCCAGCAGTCCCAGCGGGAGGGCCTACAATGAGCAGTTCTTC.

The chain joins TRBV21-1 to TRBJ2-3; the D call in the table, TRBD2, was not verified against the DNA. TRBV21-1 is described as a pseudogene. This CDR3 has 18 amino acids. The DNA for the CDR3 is TGTGCCAGCAGCAACCAAGAGGCTTCTCGACCTAGCACAGATACGCAGTATTTT. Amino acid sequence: CASSNQEASRPSTDTQYF.

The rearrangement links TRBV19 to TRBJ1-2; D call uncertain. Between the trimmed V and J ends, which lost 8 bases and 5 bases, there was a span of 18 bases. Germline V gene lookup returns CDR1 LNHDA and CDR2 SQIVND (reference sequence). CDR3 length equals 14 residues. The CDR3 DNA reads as TGTGCCAGTCGGGAGGTCTCGGGCAGTTATGGCTACACCTTC. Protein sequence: CASREVSGSYGYTF.

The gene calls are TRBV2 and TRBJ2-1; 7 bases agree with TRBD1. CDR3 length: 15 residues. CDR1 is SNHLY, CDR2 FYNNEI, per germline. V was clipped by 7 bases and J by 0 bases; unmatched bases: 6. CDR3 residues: CASTPQGTSYNEQFF. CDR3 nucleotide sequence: TGTGCCAGCACCCCACAGGGGACCTCCTACAATGAGCAGTTCTTC.

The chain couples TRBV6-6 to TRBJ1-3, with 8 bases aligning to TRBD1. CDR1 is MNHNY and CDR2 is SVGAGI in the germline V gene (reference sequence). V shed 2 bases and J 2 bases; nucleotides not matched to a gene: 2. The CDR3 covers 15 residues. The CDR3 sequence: CASSYDRGPGNTIYF. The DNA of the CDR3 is TGTGCCAGCAGTTACGACAGGGGCCCTGGAAACACCATATATTTT.